This section outlines one TCR beta chain sequence together with its context. Its antigen is currently unknown. Researchers used 5'RACE with constant-segment primers to make TCR alpha and TCR beta cDNA libraries that carry sample barcodes and UMIs. TCRdb called the 5' RACE reads again in MiXCR, with one record for every CDR3 protein. Of 470,000 or so distinct CDR3 sequences listed, approximately 18% were seen once; the top ten hold under 25%. Trimming stripped 5 bases from V and 5 bases from J, with 12 bases between. CDR1 and CDR2 (germline): DFQATT, SNEGSKA (reference sequence). The CDR3 is 12 amino acids. The data originate from a study of T-cell memory formation after mild COVID-19. Study results and caveats: Clones that got smaller from day 15 to 85 had even CD4/CD8, while clones growing later tipped toward CD4+. Chiefly within CM and EM were the contracting CD4+ clones; CD8+ ones were within EMRA. The pre-infection memory compartment contained some responding clones, suggesting cross-reactive memory joined.

The rearrangement links TRBV20-1 to TRBJ1-2; D is unresolved. The source material was PBMCs or a T cell subset sorted from them (not recorded which). This receptor was taken from a man aged 18 to 29 who had mild COVID-19 (a few samples of this study predate the infection). Cell type and time point are not known. The chain's CDR3 is CSAHLGLYGYTF. The CDR3 DNA reads TGCAGTGCTCACCTCGGGCTTTATGGCTACACCTTC.